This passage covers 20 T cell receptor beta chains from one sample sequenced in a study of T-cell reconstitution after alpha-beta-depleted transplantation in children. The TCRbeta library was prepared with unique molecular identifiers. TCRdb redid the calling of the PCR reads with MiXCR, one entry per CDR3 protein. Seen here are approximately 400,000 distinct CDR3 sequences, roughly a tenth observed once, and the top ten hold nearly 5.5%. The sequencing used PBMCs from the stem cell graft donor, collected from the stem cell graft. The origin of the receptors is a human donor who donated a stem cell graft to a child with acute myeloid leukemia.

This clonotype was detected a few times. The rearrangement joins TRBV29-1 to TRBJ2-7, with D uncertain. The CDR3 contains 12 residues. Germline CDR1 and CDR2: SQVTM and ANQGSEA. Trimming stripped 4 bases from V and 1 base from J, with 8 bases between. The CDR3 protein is CSVVSPSYEQYF. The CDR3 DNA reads TGCAGCGTTGTGTCGCCGTCCTACGAGCAGTACTTC.

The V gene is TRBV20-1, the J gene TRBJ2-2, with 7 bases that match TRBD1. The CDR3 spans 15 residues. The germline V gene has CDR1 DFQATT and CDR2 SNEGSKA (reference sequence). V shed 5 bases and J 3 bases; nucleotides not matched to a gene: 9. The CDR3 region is CSAPRQGWDTGELFF. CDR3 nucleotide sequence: TGCAGTGCTCCAAGACAGGGCTGGGACACCGGGGAGCTGTTTTTT.

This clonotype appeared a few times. The CDR3 sequence: CASRLSGLDTGELFF. CDR3 bases: TGTGCCAGCAGACTCTCAGGGCTGGATACCGGGGAGCTGTTTTTT. The chain combines TRBV9 with TRBJ2-2, with TRBD1 as a possible D gene (5 bases). Germline lookup yields CDR1 SGDLS and CDR2 YYNGEE. The germline V and J ends were trimmed by 5 bases and 5 bases, with 16 bases remaining between them. The length of the CDR3 is 15 residues.

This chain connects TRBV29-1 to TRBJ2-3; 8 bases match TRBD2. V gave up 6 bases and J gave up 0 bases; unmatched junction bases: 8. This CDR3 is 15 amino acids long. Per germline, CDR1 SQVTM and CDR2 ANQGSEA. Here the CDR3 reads CSVEESGGSTDTQYF. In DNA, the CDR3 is TGCAGCGTAGAGGAGAGCGGGGGTAGCACAGATACGCAGTATTTT.

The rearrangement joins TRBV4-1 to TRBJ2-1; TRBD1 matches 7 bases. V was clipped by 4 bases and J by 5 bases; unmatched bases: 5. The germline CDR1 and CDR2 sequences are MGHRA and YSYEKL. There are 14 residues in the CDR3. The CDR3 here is CASSPTGVDNEQFF. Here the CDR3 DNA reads TGCGCCAGCAGCCCAACAGGGGTGGACAATGAGCAGTTCTTC.

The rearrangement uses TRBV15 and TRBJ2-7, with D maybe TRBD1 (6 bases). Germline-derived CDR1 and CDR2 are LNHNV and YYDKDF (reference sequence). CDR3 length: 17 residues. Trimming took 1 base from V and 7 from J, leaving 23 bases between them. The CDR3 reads CATSRAIPQGQSGEQYV. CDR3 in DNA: TGTGCCACCAGCAGAGCGATTCCTCAGGGGCAGAGTGGGGAGCAGTACGTC.

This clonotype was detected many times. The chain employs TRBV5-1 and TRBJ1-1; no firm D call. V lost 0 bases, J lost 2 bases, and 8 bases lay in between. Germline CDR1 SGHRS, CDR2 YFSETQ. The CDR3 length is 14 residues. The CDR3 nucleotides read TGCGCCAGCAGCTTGGAACTTCTAAACACTGAAGCTTTCTTT. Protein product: CASSLELLNTEAFF.

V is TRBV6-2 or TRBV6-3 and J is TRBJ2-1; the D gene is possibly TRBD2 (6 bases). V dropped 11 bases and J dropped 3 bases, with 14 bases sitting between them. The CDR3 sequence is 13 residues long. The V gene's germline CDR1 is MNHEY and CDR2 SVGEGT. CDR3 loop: CAVRRAGYNEQFF. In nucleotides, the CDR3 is TGTGCCGTGAGGAGGGCAGGCTACAATGAGCAGTTCTTC.

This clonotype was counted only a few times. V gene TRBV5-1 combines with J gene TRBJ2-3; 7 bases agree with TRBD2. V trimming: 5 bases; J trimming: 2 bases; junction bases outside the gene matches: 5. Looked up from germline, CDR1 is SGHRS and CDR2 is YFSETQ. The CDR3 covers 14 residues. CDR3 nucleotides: TGCGCCAGCAGACCGGGGACTACCACAGATACGCAGTATTTT. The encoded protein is CASRPGTTTDTQYF.

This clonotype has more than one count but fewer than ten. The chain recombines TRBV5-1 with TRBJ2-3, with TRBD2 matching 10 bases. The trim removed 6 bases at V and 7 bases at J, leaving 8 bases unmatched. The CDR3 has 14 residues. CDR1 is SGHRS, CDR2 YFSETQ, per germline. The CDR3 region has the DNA TGCGCCAGCATGAGCGGGGGGGCAGTGAATACGCAGTATTTT. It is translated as CASMSGGAVNTQYF.

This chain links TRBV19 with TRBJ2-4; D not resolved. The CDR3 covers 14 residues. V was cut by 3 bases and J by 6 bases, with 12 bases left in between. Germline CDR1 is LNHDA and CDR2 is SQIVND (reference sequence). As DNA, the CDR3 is TGTGCCAGTAGTATGGGTGACACAGCAAACATTCAGTACTTC. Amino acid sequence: CASSMGDTANIQYF.

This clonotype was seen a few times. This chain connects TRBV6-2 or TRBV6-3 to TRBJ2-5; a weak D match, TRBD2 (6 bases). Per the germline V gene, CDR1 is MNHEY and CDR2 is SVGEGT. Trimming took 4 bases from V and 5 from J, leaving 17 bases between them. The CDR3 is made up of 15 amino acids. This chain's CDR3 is CASSSLGLRRETQYF. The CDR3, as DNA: TGTGCCAGCAGTTCCCTCGGACTACGCAGGGAGACCCAGTACTTC.

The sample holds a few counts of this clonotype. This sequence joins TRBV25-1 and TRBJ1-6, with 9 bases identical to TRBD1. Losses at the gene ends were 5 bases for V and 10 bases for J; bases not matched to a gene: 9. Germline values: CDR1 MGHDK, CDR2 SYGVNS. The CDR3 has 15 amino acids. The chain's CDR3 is CASSRQDRGGSPLHF. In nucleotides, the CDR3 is TGTGCCAGCAGTCGCCAGGACAGGGGAGGGTCACCCCTCCACTTT.

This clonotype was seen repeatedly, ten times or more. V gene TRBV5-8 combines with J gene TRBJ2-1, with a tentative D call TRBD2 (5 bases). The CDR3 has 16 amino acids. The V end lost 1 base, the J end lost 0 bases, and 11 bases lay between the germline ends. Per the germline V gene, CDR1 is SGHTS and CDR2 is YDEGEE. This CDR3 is CASSLTGGSSYNEQFF. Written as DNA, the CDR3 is TGTGCCAGCAGCTTGACCGGAGGAAGCTCCTACAATGAGCAGTTCTTC.

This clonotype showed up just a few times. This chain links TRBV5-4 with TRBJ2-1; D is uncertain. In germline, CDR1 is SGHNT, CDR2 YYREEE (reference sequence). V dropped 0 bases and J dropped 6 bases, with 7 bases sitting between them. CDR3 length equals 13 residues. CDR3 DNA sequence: TGTGCCAGCAGCTTGGTAGAAACCAATGAGCAGTTCTTC. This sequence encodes CASSLVETNEQFF.

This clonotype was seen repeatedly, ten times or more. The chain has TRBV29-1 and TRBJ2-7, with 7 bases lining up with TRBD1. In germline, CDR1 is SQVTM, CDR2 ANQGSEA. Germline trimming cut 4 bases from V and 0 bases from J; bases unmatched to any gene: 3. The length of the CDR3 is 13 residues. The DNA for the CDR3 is TGCAGCGTTGGACAGGGTACCTCCTACGAGCAGTACTTC. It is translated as CSVGQGTSYEQYF.

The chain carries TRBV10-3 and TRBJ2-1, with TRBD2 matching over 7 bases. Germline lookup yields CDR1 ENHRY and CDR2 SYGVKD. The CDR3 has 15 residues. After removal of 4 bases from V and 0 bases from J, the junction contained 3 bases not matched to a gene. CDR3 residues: CAISGLAASYNEQFF. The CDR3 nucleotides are TGTGCCATCAGTGGTCTAGCGGCCTCCTACAATGAGCAGTTCTTC.

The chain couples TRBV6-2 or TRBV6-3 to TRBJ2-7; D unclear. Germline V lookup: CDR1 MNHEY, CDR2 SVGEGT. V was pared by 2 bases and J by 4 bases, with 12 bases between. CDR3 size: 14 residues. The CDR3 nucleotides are TGTGCCAGCAGTTACAGGGATTTTACTTACGAGCAGTACGTC. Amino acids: CASSYRDFTYEQYV.

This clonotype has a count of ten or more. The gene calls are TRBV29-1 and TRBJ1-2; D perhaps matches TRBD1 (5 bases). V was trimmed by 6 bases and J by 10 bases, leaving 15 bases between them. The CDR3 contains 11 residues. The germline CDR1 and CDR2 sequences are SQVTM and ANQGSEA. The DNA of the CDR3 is TGCAGCGTGGGGACGGCCCGGGACTACACCTTC. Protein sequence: CSVGTARDYTF.

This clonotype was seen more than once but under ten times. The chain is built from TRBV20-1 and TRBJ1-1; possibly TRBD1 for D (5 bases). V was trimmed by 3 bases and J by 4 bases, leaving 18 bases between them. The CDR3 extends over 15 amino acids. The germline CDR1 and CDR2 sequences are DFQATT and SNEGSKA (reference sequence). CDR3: CSARGGEGSGTEAFF. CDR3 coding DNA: TGCAGTGCTAGGGGGGGGGAGGGCTCGGGCACTGAAGCTTTCTTT.